A selection of T cell receptor beta chains follows, all from one sample in a study of neurological immune-mediated disorders. MiXCR, applied by TCRdb to the 5' RACE reads, yields one record per CDR3 protein. The sample has tens of thousands of distinct CDR3 sequences; 4.5% are singletons. Sequenced sample: PBMCs. These receptors came from a man aged 25-45 years with multiple sclerosis. Each CDR3 is given with its conserved first and last residue. Fields, in order: J gene, clone size, D gene, V gene, CDR3 protein, CDR3 DNA. A D gene is named only where the DNA matches it firmly. Clone sizes are given selectively: once, few, many, or a class where the clone is expanded.

TRBJ1-2 many TRBD1 TRBV7-9 CASSRGGQGPGGYTF TGTGCCAGCAGTCGAGGAGGACAGGGGCCGGGTGGCTACACCTTC
TRBJ1-5 many . TRBV20-1 CSAGGTGKPQHF TGCAGTGCCGGGGGGACTGGAAAGCCCCAGCATTTT
TRBJ1-1 many . TRBV5-1 CASSFDLNTEAFF TGCGCCAGCAGCTTTGATTTGAACACTGAAGCTTTCTTT
TRBJ2-6 few . TRBV12-3/TRBV12-4 CASSTTGLSGANVLTF TGTGCCAGCAGCACTACAGGGCTCTCTGGGGCCAACGTCCTGACTTTC
TRBJ2-5 few . TRBV5-1 CASSPQYQETQYF TGCGCCAGCAGCCCCCAATACCAAGAGACCCAGTACTTC
TRBJ2-1 many TRBD2 TRBV12-3/TRBV12-4 CASSLALLAGAGNEQFF TGTGCCAGCAGTTTAGCTCTACTAGCGGGGGCGGGGAATGAGCAGTTCTTC
TRBJ1-1 many . TRBV7-9 CASSSSRGVRTEAFF TGTGCCAGCAGCTCCTCGCGGGGGGTTCGGACTGAAGCTTTCTTT
TRBJ2-1 many . TRBV5-1 CASSLDSGSYNEQFF TGCGCCAGCAGCTTGGACTCCGGCTCCTACAATGAGCAGTTCTTC
TRBJ2-3 many . TRBV27 CATTPGLNTDTQYF TGTGCCACCACGCCCGGACTGAACACAGATACGCAGTATTTT
TRBJ1-6 many . TRBV5-1 CASSLGRGNDSPLHF TGCGCCAGCAGCTTGGGACGGGGGAACGATTCACCCCTCCACTTT
TRBJ1-6 many TRBD1 TRBV15 CATGQDTLSPLHF TGTGCCACCGGACAGGACACCCTTTCACCCCTCCACTTT
TRBJ1-2 many TRBD1 TRBV2 CASSPGTAYYGYTF TGTGCCAGCAGTCCCGGGACAGCGTACTATGGCTACACCTTC
TRBJ1-5 . . TRBV5-6 CASSPGHVHQPQHF TGTGCCAGCAGCCCGGGACATGTTCACCAGCCCCAGCATTTT